The present T cell receptor (beta chain) was sequenced within a study of T cell clonotyping in hematopoietic cell transplantation. Study-wide results and limits: Few recipient clonotypes overlapped donors; over 97% were de novo at given depth. Broader posttransplant TCR repertoire diversity was predicted by graft donor and pretransplant recipient Inverse Simpson Index values. Cells were unsorted, so CD4 and CD8 contributions were not separated. After transplant, recipient diversity fell while pathologically expanded clonotypes grew through day 180.

To note about this clone: Its antigen is still unknown.

The assay was immunoSEQ multiplex PCR, and TCRdb's table has in-frame clones only and misses some. The data show some 13,000 clones, about 94% seen once. Germline V CDR1 and CDR2: SGHNT, YYREEE (reference sequence). With V trimmed by 2 bases and J by 4 bases, 6 bases remained unmatched. CDR3 size: 15 residues. This specimen was PBMCs, taken 30 days after allogeneic stem cell transplant. V usage is TRBV5-4 and J usage is TRBJ2-7; 10 nucleotides agree with TRBD1. This receptor was obtained from a male patient between 60 and 69 years old who had an allogeneic stem cell transplant from an unrelated donor, so the T cells may come from the graft donor. Some clones in this sample may be carry-over from other donors' samples. CDR3 coding DNA: TGTGCCAGCAGCTTTACGGGACAGGGGTTATACGAGCAGTACTTC. Translated: CASSFTGQGLYEQYF.